The source of this TCR beta chain is a study of cytomegalovirus exposure and HLA in healthy donors (dated by TCRdb to 2017 to 2019). Looking at the study overall: In an earlier analysis of 587 of the donors, 276 Gb of sequence data and 117 million unique TCR beta sequences from 180 million or so T cells were reported. To decide whether each TCR beta V gene segment behaved as functional or pseudogenic, an earlier analysis of approximately 590 of the donors relied on high-throughput TCR beta sequencing. Along with the roughly 700-subject first cohort, a separate validation cohort of approximately 110 different subjects was used. Alongside the repertoire data, information on donor age, sex, ethnicity and CMV serostatus was compiled. In a later genetic analysis, genome-wide SNP genotypes for about three fifths of the roughly 670 donors were used, and that subset was treated as a discovery cohort. Of the roughly 400 genotyped donors, approximately 81% were placed in the genetic ancestry cluster associated with self-reported Caucasian donors. The number of typed donors differed by locus: roughly 620-640 for A, B, C, DRB1 and DQB1; approximately 540 for DQA1; 606 for DPA1; and about 450 for DPB1. Among some 410 genotyped donors of the cohort, an average of about 220,000 unique TCR beta nucleotide sequences was sequenced per donor, of which 15% to 20% were non-productive. High-throughput TCR immunosequencing, statistical association of individual TCRs with disease status, and machine learning were combined to predict cytomegalovirus infection status. Every discovery cohort repertoire had been produced on one sequencing platform. Roughly 5 DR-DQ haplotypes were handled as single units for association and clustering, since linkage in the cohort was strong. Rather than drawing on any new phenotypic data, the later analysis identified candidate immune exposures from TCR beta sequences and the way those sequences occurred across donors. The T cell repertoires of 666 subjects were profiled by immunosequencing and related to cytomegalovirus serostatus. An early release covering roughly 580 HLA-typed donors comprised about 300 gigabases of sequencing data and 65 million to 100 million unique TCR sequences. The study aimed to test whether cataloging public T cell receptors could reveal signatures of past pathogen exposure. Class I and class II HLA loci were covered by the typing at four-digit resolution. A later analysis re-analyzed previously published TCR beta repertoires from 660 or so donors and added high-resolution HLA genotyping to study TCR occurrence patterns. What the study reported, not specific to this receptor: Linkage disequilibrium might explain the correlated functional status among segregating V segments, but an unknown experimental factor could not be ruled out. The presence/absence analyses assumed that sequencing depth was roughly uniform across donors, and that assumption may not be true. In a later analysis, TCR association rates were found to vary across HLA loci, with the most associated TCRs seen for DRB1 alleles and the fewest for HLA-C alleles. In a later analysis, over 15,000 TCR beta sequences were associated with specific HLA alleles at a false discovery rate of 0.05. The classifier was reported to diagnose cytomegalovirus status with high specificity and sensitivity in both the original and validation cohorts. A further reported finding was that TCR beta sequences accurately predicted the HLA-A and HLA-B alleles for most subjects in the first cohort. According to a later analysis, most CMV-associated TCR beta chains appeared to be HLA-restricted, and the HLA associations seemed to be driven largely by CMV exposure. Most TCR sequences were seen in very few donors, while some public TCRs were found in many individuals. Because HLA typing was unavailable for some donors at each locus, only the typed subset was used in association tests. The 87-base-pair reads could not distinguish some IMGT-functional V segments, including TRBV6-2 and TRBV6-3, so those segments were excluded. Only TCR beta chains were sequenced in this cohort, and the absence of alpha or paired-chain data limited detectable features. When HLA alleles, especially DR and DQ, strongly co-occurred, TCR associations were difficult to assign to individual alleles. In a later genetic analysis, a missense DCLRE1C variant was associated with V-gene and J-gene trimming of TCR beta chains, and the association was replicated in an independent cohort. A few of the identified cytomegalovirus-associated TCR beta chains were confirmed in vitro to be specific for cytomegalovirus antigens. In a later analysis, several top co-occurrence clusters were reported to appear linked to parvovirus B19, influenza, CMV and Epstein-Barr virus. In a later genetic analysis, fewer N-insertions in productive TCRs were reported among donors in an Asian-associated ancestry cluster than the roughly 670-donor mean. In a later analysis, HLA-associated TCR beta chains showed more clonal expansion and lower generation probabilities than non-associated chains that were equally common. For the cohort, immune exposure information was limited to CMV serostatus. A group of highly shared sequence variants was considered likely to be a technical artifact of the sequencing pipeline. The authors suggested that the approach could potentially be extended to other disease states and immunological phenotypes. A total of some 180 TCR beta chains were listed by the study as associated with cytomegalovirus. In an earlier analysis of more than 450 of the donors, most TCR beta V segments were observed in productive rearrangements about 90% or about 30% of the time, broadly matching IMGT annotations. Because counts were too low, some 17 rarely observed V segments, including chromosome 9 orphons, were left out of the earlier analysis of roughly 600 of the donors.

The germline V gene (reference sequence) provides CDR1 GTSNPN and CDR2 SVGIG. The cysteine opens and the phenylalanine closes a CDR3 of 11 amino acids. Only the CDR3 DNA is retained, 33 bases long and in frame from the first base. The cohort was made up of 666 healthy bone marrow donors. Cohort members were all nominally healthy when sampled, although unrecorded immune exposures were likely present. The donor was CMV seronegative and belonged to the group of around 400 seronegative cohort members. Every donor gave a peripheral blood sample, and the peripheral blood mononuclear cells from that sample were used for TCR beta sequencing. Genomic DNA extraction from the blood cell samples was performed with the Qiagen DNeasy Blood Extraction Kit. This clone turned up a few times. There is no known antigen for this receptor. Base qualities are not at hand, and no much larger clone is one base apart. The library relied on the immunoSEQ multiplex PCR assay. For the multiplex PCR, a mixture combining 60 forward primers for TCR Vbeta segments and 13 reverse primers for TCR Jbeta segments was used. A multiplex PCR assay on genomic DNA amplified the CDR3 region of rearranged TCR beta genes. The amplified TCR beta libraries were sequenced on the Illumina HiSeq System as 87-base-pair reads. The authors' pipeline ran thus. Across the 670 or so repertoires, a later analysis counted some 80 million unique TCR beta chains, 9.5 million to 12 million of which were shared by at least two donors. Raw reads were error-corrected and collapsed into unique sequences by a nearest-neighbor algorithm in which closely related sequences were merged to remove PCR and sequencing errors. V, D and J gene segments were assigned by aligning CDR3 sequences to IMGT reference sequences. For a sequence to be retained, a match of at least six nucleotides was required to both a V gene segment and a J gene segment. Rearrangements were called productive when the CDR3 lacked stop codons and stayed in frame with V and J; all others were non-productive. Following IMGT convention, CDR3 was defined as the stretch from the second conserved V-encoded cysteine up to the conserved J-encoded phenylalanine. In an earlier analysis of roughly 610 of the donors, sequences lacking an unambiguous match to a single V gene segment were excluded. An earlier analysis of several hundred of the donors called V segments functional above 56.7% productive rearrangements and segregating when the between-donor standard deviation exceeded 5%. A statistical classification framework was built to diagnose cytomegalovirus status from the catalog of TCR beta chain sequences. A later analysis assigned V and J genes by comparing TCR nucleotide sequences with IMGT/GENE-DB human TR gene sequences. In a later analysis, CDR3 sequences and most-parsimonious VDJ recombination scenarios were assigned using the TCRdist pipeline. In a later analysis, each TCR beta chain was defined by its CDR3 amino acid sequence together with its V-gene family, and reads lacking a unique V-gene family were excluded. To address suspected cross-contamination and a sequencing artifact, a later analysis removed roughly 640 highly shared, low-generation-probability nucleotide sequences. For each public chain, a later analysis derived a clonal expansion index from normalized ranks of inferred template counts within each repertoire. In a later analysis, generation probabilities were computed with a VDJ recombination model fitted to out-of-frame rearrangements, and the resulting probabilities were checked against IGoR. Hypergeometric tests were used in a later analysis to score TCR-TCR, TCR-HLA and TCR-CMV co-occurrence, with a repertoire-size bias correction applied to the TCR pairs. False discovery rates were estimated in a later analysis by permuting HLA or CMV assignments 20 times. A later analysis grouped co-occurring TCRs with DBSCAN, adding TCRdist sequence similarity when clustering within HLA-allele-positive subsets. Repertoires with fewer than 30,000 or more than 120,000 public chains were left out of co-occurrence clustering, as were about five repertoires with anomalous nucleotide sharing. TCRdb retrieved this table from immuneACCESS and kept in-frame rearrangements only. Not all clones are present; in checked studies, unresolved V genes account for under half, and no reason is known for the remainder. V, J and clone size derive from that table, while D and trimming were established from the DNA sequence. Across this sample there are roughly 100,000 clones, with 13% to 15% seen only once. The top ten clones comprise around 0.86% of the sample.

The sequence joins TRBV30 to TRBJ2-5; the D gene lacks a confident call. The J call is uncertain, as TRBJ2-7 better fits the DNA end. The sequenced material came from PBMCs. The source of this sequence is a female donor in good health and CMV-seronegative. In nucleotide form, the sequence is TGTGCCTGGACAACTTCCTACGAGCAGTACTTC. It translates to CAWTTSYEQYF.